The subject of this entry is one T cell receptor (beta chain). The target of this receptor is not known. No per-base quality is available; no much larger clone lies one base away. All of the isolated RNA was reverse transcribed with the High Capacity cDNA Reverse Transcription Kit, so expressed TCRB transcripts were sequenced. Naive, central memory and regulatory T cell samples underwent deep immunoSEQ sequencing, averaging around 3.9 million total reads per sample. After sorted cells were lysed in RLT buffer, RNA was extracted with DNase-treated RNeasy Micro or Mini kits, with the choice depending on cell number. Each cell subset was processed separately to prevent cross-contamination, with patient and healthy donor samples processed together. The immunoSEQ multiplex PCR was used to amplify TCRB sequences from cDNA, generating 87-bp fragments that spanned the CDR3 region. Sequencing of the amplicons was done on the Illumina HiSeq platform. Per the original workflow: Synthetic template baselines were used to correct PCR bias computationally, reads within Hamming distance 2 were collapsed together, and singletons that could not be merged were discarded. Reads were aligned against IMGT so that V, D and J genes, CDR3 length and insertions or deletions at six rearrangement sites could be assigned. Clonotype counts were normalized to sorted cell number within each subset before computing true diversity and Gini coefficients with the tcR R package. The overlap coefficient, calculated on TCRB nucleotide sequences, was used to quantify repertoire sharing. This immuneACCESS table, as held by TCRdb, lists in-frame sequences with V and J called but not all clones. Of the missing ones, under half trace to an unresolved V gene in checked studies; the others have no known cause. Clonal size and the V and J genes are those of that table, whereas D and trimming came from the DNA. For this sample the table gives 130,000 to 150,000 clones, of which around 51% were detected only once. In total, the top ten clones hold under 0.5% of the sample.

This record comes from a study of beta chain features in type 1 diabetes (dated by TCRdb to 2016 to 2019). As for the study more broadly: Patients and healthy donors did not differ in mean age, gender distribution, total cell number or subset yield. A total of just under 110,000,000 sorted cells were examined across all samples, and RNA yield correlated strongly with the number of cells per subset. Naive and central memory subsets were obtained from all 30 or so donors, but regulatory and stem cell-like memory subsets were isolated from only 8 patients and roughly 8 healthy donors. The study compared TCRB repertoires of sorted circulating CD4+ T cell subsets between recently diagnosed type 1 diabetes patients and matched healthy donors.

Points the paper makes about the study in general: Naive, central memory and regulatory TCRB repertoires appeared more similar among patients than among healthy donors. A moderate but significant shortening of TCRB CDR3 length was observed in type 1 diabetes patients in all four CD4+ subsets. PCR might favor shorter templates, but patient and control samples were amplified and corrected together, so any skew would affect both groups equally. At VDJ recombination sites, patients with type 1 diabetes made fewer insertions and deleted more nucleotides, a pattern implying thymic rearrangement abnormalities. Because small numbers of individuals were included in the HLA sub-analyses, any influence of HLA type on TCRB rearrangement was left unresolved. Because cDNA was sequenced instead of genomic DNA, highly expressing activated cells could be over-represented, though the groups showed no difference in activation or CD3 levels.

Each donor gave one peripheral blood draw, averaging roughly 100 mL, which was collected into heparinised tubes. A BD FACSAria II and a panel including CD45RO, CCR7, CD25, CD127, CD95 and CD27 were used to sort naive, central memory, regulatory and stem cell-like memory CD4+ T cells. Every sorted population had a purity above 95%. PBMCs were separated immediately by Lymphoprep density gradient centrifugation and were stained directly, without being cultured. Samples were stained and sorted in pairs, with one healthy donor and one patient per experiment, so that batch effects were minimized. From the cysteine through the phenylalanine, the CDR3 covers 15 amino acids. Only the CDR3 region is kept as DNA, spanning 45 bases read in frame from base 1. CDR1 and CDR2 were assigned from the germline V gene as SGHAT and FQNNGV. V loses 5 bases of germline sequence and J loses 4 bases, and the interval between the two ends is 16 bases.

Sequencing was performed on Tregs from blood. The cell subset or site label here, explained by the study, means: regulatory CD4+ T cells. The rearranged segments are TRBV11-2 and TRBJ2-3; matching of 7 bases hints at TRBD2 as the D gene. The TCR originated in a man aged 18 to 29 in good health. The nucleotide sequence is given as TGTGCCAGCAGCCGTGGGGGGGCGCGGGCAGATACGCAGTATTTT. Its protein is CASSRGGARADTQYF.